This TCR beta chain was documented in a study of blood T cell repertoires in COVID-19. Background on the study: The samples span acute and convalescent COVID-19 from the United States, Italy and Spain.

The V gene lost 0 bases and the J gene lost 7 bases, with 13 bases spanning the gap. Germline V gene sequence: CDR1 SGHRS, CDR2 YFSETQ. CDR3 length: 14 residues. The authors' processing: It was from reference gene primer amplification that nucleated cell counts were estimated. Sequenced by immunoSEQ multiplex PCR; TCRdb stores in-frame clones only, minus some. V, J and clone size are taken as reported in that table, and D and trimming were inferred from the DNA itself. Counted here are some 65,000 clones, 80% to 95% occurring once; the ten biggest clones make up around 0.52%. Patients in Seattle were enrolled during active infection, then followed longitudinally.

This receptor was taken from a man aged 45-65 years with COVID-19, enrolled during active disease. Sequenced: peripheral blood. The chain couples TRBV5-1 to TRBJ1-1, with D hard to call. In DNA form, the CDR3 reads TGCGCCAGCAGCTTGGCGTTAGGCCAGGATGAAGCTTTCTTT. It specifies CASSLALGQDEAFF.